Given below is one T cell receptor beta chain in context. The sample comes from a study of blood T cell repertoires in COVID-19. Study details: Some COVID-19 samples were acute and others convalescent; all came from the United States, Italy and Spain. Sources were T cells, B-cell-depleted T cells, or PBMCs; the material itself was cDNA or gDNA.

Trimming cost V 3 bases and J 4 bases, with 16 bases left between them. The length of the CDR3 is 16 residues. Germline V gives CDR1 MDHEN, CDR2 SYDVKM. Under the authors' procedure: Nucleated cell counts were estimated from reference gene primer amplification. Some clones are missing from TCRdb's copy, which holds only in-frame ones; the method was immunoSEQ multiplex PCR. V, J and clone size reflect that table, while D and trimming were determined from the DNA. The sample carries about 310,000 clones, around 87% recorded once. Sequenced sample: peripheral blood. This clonotype was sampled from a man aged 65 to 79 with acute or convalescent COVID-19. The V gene is TRBV28, the J gene TRBJ1-5; D possibly corresponds to TRBD1 (6 bases). The CDR3 spells CASSLDSVVRNQPQHF. DNA for the CDR3: TGTGCCAGCAGTTTGGACAGTGTAGTTAGGAATCAGCCCCAGCATTTT.